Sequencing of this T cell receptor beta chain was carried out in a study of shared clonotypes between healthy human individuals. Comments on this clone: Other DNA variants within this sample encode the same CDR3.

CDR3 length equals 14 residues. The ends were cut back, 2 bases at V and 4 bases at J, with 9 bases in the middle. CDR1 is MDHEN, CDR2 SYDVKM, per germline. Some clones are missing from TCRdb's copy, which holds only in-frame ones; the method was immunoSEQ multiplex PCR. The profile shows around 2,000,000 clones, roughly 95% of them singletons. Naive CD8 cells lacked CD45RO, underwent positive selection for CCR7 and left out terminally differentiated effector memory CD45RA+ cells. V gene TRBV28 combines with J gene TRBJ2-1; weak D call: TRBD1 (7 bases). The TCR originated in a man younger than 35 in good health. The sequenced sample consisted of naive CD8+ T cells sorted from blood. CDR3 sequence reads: CASSLAGGYNEQFF. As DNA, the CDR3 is TGTGCCAGCAGTTTAGCAGGGGGGTACAATGAGCAGTTCTTC. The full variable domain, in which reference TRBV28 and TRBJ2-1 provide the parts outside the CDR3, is DVKVTQSSRYLVKRTGEKVFLECVQDMDHENMFWYRQDPGLGLRLIYFSYDVKMKEKGDIPEGYSVSREKKERFSLILESASTNQTSMYLCASSLAGGYNEQFFGPGTRLTVL.